This T cell receptor beta chain came from a study of blood T cell repertoires in COVID-19. Study information: Spain, Italy and the United States supplied samples that represented acute and convalescent COVID-19. From T cells, B-cell-depleted T cells, or PBMCs came the material, which was cDNA or gDNA.

In the original workflow: Amplifying reference gene primers gave estimates of nucleated cell counts. Sequenced by immunoSEQ multiplex PCR; TCRdb stores in-frame clones only, minus some. D and trimming come from the DNA, and the V and J calls and clone size come from that table. The sample carries about 190,000 clones, 70% to 85% recorded once. The CDR3 sequence is 14 residues long. Germline loops: CDR1 SNHLY, CDR2 FYNNEI. Worth noting for this clone: At one end, the junction sequence differs from germline, possibly due to a read error.

The chain uses TRBV2 and TRBJ2-4, with 8 bases lining up with TRBD2. This receptor was taken from a man aged 45-65 years who had recovered from COVID-19. The source material was peripheral blood. The CDR3 is CASREDFGGVIQYF. CDR3 coding DNA: TGTGCCAGCAGGGAAGACTTCGGGGGGGTCATTCAGTACTTC.